This is a list of T cell receptor beta chains from one sample in a study of shared clonotypes between healthy human individuals. The table came from immunoSEQ multiplex PCR; TCRdb's copy has only in-frame clones and leaves some out. The table shows nearly 2 million clones, with about 95% occurring only once. The specimen sequenced was naive CD8+ T cells sorted from blood. The receptors come from a man between 18 and 29 years old in good health. Each CDR3 is given with its conserved first and last residue. The D gene is left open where the match is weak. Clone size is given for some rows only: seen once, a few or many times, or a class if the clone is expanded.

TRBV19	NA	TRBJ1-4	NA	CASSNRFATNEKLFF	TGTGCCAGTAGTAACCGGTTTGCAACTAATGAAAAACTGTTTTTT
TRBV10-3	NA	TRBJ2-7	NA	CAISESTVYEQYF	TGTGCCATCAGTGAGTCGACCGTGTACGAGCAGTACTTC
TRBV2	TRBD2	TRBJ2-5	NA	CASSPEAGAETQYF	TGTGCCAGCAGTCCCGAGGCGGGAGCGGAGACCCAGTACTTC
TRBV9	NA	TRBJ1-6	NA	CASSVSPTGTYYNSPLHF	TGTGCCAGCAGCGTATCCCCCACAGGGACCTACTATAATTCACCCCTCCACTTT
TRBV5-4	NA	TRBJ2-2	NA	CASRIRGASGELFF	TGTGCCAGCCGCATTAGGGGCGCGAGCGGGGAGCTGTTTTTT
TRBV28	NA	TRBJ2-3	NA	CASSFGQSSTDTQYF	TGTGCCAGCAGTTTTGGCCAGAGCAGCACAGATACGCAGTATTTT
TRBV6-5	TRBD2	TRBJ2-5	NA	CASSYLAGPQETQYF	TGTGCCAGCAGTTACTTAGCGGGGCCCCAAGAGACCCAGTACTTC
TRBV7-2	NA	TRBJ1-6	NA	CASSLRGEFGSPLHF	TGTGCCAGCAGCTTACGCGGGGAGTTCGGTTCACCCCTCCACTTT
TRBV19	NA	TRBJ2-5	NA	CASSVDGEETQYF	TGTGCCAGTAGTGTGGACGGTGAAGAGACCCAGTACTTC
TRBV5-4	NA	TRBJ2-2	NA	CASSARITGELFF	TGTGCCAGCAGCGCGCGTATCACCGGGGAGCTGTTTTTT
TRBV27	NA	TRBJ2-1	NA	CASSFGGGMDEQFF	TGTGCCAGCAGTTTTGGTGGTGGCATGGATGAGCAGTTCTTC
TRBV7-9	TRBD1	TRBJ1-2	once	CASSPGTGASYGYTF	TGTGCCAGCAGCCCGGGGACAGGCGCCAGCTATGGCTACACCTTC
TRBV28	NA	TRBJ2-5	NA	CASSFGGQETQYF	TGTGCCAGCAGTTTCGGGGGCCAAGAGACCCAGTACTTC
TRBV18	NA	TRBJ2-7	NA	CASSPDGEAYEQYF	TGTGCCAGCTCACCGGACGGGGAAGCCTACGAGCAGTACTTC
TRBV9	TRBD2	TRBJ2-1	NA	CASSVGGGGNYEQFF	TGTGCCAGCAGCGTAGGTGGCGGGGGGAACTATGAGCAGTTCTTC
TRBV6-6	NA	TRBJ2-7	NA	CASLLAEGANPYEQYF	TGTGCCAGCCTTTTAGCGGAGGGGGCGAACCCCTACGAGCAGTACTTC
TRBV10-2	NA	TRBJ1-4	NA	CASTRGGSEKLFF	TGCGCCAGCACCCGGGGAGGGAGTGAAAAACTGTTTTTT
TRBV27	NA	TRBJ2-1	NA	CASSPTPGSNEQFF	TGTGCCAGCAGCCCAACACCGGGAAGCAATGAGCAGTTCTTC
TRBV7-8	NA	TRBJ1-5	NA	CASSLDAGRNSNQPQHF	TGTGCCAGCAGCTTAGACGCGGGACGGAATAGCAATCAGCCCCAGCATTTT
TRBV16	NA	TRBJ2-1	NA	CASSLGWEQFF	TGTGCCAGCAGCCTGGGGTGGGAGCAGTTCTTC
TRBV18	TRBD1	TRBJ2-2	NA	CASSPTRGQGAKSGELFF	TGTGCCAGCTCACCCACAAGAGGACAGGGGGCGAAATCCGGGGAGCTGTTTTTT
TRBV4-1	TRBD2	TRBJ2-7	NA	CASRAGGPLSYEQYF	TGCGCCAGCAGAGCGGGGGGCCCCCTTTCCTACGAGCAGTACTTC
TRBV6-5	NA	TRBJ1-2	NA	CASSYSGGDGYTF	TGTGCCAGCAGTTACAGTGGGGGCGATGGCTACACCTTC
TRBV13	TRBD2	TRBJ2-7	NA	CASLEAGSSYEQYF	TGTGCCAGTCTAGAAGCGGGGTCCTCCTACGAGCAGTACTTC
TRBV4-1	NA	TRBJ2-7	NA	CASSRLGTGDYEQYF	TGCGCCAGCAGCCGACTCGGGACGGGCGACTACGAGCAGTACTTC
TRBV4-1	NA	TRBJ1-1	NA	CASSLRNMGNTEAFF	TGCGCCAGCAGCCTCAGAAATATGGGGAACACTGAAGCTTTCTTT
TRBV27	TRBD2	TRBJ2-3	NA	CASSRLPGGPSSTDTQYF	TGTGCCAGCAGTCGCTTGCCGGGAGGCCCCTCTAGCACAGATACGCAGTATTTT
TRBV4-2	TRBD1	TRBJ1-1	NA	CASRGQATGNTEAFF	TGTGCCAGCAGAGGACAGGCCACAGGGAACACTGAAGCTTTCTTT
TRBV13	NA	TRBJ2-7	NA	CASRETIGYEQYF	TGTGCCAGCAGAGAGACTATAGGCTACGAGCAGTACTTC